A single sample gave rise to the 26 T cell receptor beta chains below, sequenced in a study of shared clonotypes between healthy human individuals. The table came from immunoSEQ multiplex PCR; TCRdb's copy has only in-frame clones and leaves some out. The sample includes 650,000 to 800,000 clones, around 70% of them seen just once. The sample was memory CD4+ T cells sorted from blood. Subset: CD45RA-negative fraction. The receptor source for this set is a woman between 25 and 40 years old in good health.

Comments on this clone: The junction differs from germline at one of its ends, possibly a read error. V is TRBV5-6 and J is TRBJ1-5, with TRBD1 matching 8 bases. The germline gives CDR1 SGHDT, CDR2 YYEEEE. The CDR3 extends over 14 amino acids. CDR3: CASSSRGRKQPQHF. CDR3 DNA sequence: TGTGCCAGCAGCTCCAGGGGGCGCAAACAGCCCCAGCATTTT.

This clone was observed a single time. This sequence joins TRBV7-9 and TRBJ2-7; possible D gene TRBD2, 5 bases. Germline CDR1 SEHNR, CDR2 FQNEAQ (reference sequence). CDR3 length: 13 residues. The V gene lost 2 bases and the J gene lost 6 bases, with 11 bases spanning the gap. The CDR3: CASSLPRRSEQYF. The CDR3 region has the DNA TGTGCCAGCAGCTTACCCCGGAGGAGCGAGCAGTACTTC.

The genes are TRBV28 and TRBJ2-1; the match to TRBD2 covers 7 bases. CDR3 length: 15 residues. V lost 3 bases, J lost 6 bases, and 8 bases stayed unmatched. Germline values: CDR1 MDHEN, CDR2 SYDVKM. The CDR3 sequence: CASSLGGRGFNEQFF. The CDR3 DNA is TGTGCCAGCAGTTTGGGCGGGAGAGGTTTCAATGAGCAGTTCTTC.

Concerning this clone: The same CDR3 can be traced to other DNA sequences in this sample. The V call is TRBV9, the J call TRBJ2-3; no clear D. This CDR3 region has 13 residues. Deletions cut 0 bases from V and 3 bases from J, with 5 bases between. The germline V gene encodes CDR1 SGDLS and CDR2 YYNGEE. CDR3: CASSVGVTDTQYF. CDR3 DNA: TGTGCCAGCAGCGTAGGAGTAACAGATACGCAGTATTTT.

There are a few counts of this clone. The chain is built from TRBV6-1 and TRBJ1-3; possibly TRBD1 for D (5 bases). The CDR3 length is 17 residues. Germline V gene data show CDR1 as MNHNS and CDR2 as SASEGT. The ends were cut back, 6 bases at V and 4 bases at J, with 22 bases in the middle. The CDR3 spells CASREKRDGRRGNTIYF. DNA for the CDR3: TGTGCCAGCAGGGAAAAGAGGGACGGAAGGAGAGGAAACACCATATATTTT.

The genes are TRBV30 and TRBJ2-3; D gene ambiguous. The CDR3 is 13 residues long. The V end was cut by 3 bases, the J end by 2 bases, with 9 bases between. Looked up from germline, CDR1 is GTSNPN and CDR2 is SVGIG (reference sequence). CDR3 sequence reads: CAWRTGFTDTQYF. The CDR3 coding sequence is TGTGCCTGGAGAACCGGGTTCACAGATACGCAGTATTTT.

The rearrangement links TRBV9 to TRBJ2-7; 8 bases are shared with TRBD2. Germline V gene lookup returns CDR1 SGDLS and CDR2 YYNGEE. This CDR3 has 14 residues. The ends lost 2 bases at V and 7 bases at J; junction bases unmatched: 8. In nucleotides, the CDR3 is TGTGCCAGCAGCGTGAAGCGGGAGACGGGGGAGCAGTACTTC. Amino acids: CASSVKRETGEQYF. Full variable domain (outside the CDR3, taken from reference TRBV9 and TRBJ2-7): DSGVTQTPKHLITATGQRVTLRCSPRSGDLSVYWYQQSLDQGLQFLIQYYNGEERAKGNILERFSAQQFPDLHSELNLSSLELGDSALYFCASSVKRETGEQYFGPGTRLTVT.

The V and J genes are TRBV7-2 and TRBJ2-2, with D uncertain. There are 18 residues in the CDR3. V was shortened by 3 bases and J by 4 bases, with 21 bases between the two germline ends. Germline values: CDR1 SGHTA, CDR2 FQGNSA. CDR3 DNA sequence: TGTGCCAGCAGCTTTAAAGCGTCGGCAGTCGGCCGCACCGGGGAGCTGTTTTTT. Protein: CASSFKASAVGRTGELFF.

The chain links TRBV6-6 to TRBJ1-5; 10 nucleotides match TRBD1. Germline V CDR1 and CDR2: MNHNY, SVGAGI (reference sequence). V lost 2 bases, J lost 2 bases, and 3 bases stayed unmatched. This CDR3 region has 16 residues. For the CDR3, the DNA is TGTGCCAGCAGTTACGGGGACAGGGGCGGCAATCAGCCCCAGCATTTT. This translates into CASSYGDRGGNQPQHF.

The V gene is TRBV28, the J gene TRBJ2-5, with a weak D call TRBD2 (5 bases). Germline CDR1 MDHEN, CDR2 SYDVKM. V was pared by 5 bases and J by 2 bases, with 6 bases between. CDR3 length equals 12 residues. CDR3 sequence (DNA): TGTGCCAGCAGTGTAGCGCAAGAGACCCAGTACTTC. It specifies CASSVAQETQYF.

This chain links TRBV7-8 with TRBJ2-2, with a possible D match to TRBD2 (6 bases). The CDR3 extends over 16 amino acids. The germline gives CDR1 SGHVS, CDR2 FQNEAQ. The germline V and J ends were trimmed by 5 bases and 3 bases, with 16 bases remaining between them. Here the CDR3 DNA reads TGTGCCAGCAGCGCCCCGACCTGGAGGGACACCGGGGAGCTGTTTTTT. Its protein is CASSAPTWRDTGELFF.

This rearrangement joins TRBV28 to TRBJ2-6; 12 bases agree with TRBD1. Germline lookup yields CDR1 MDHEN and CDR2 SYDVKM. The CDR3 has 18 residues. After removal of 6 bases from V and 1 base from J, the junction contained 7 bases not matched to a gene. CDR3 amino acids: CASSRWGQGASGANVLTF. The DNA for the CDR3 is TGTGCCAGCAGCCGATGGGGACAGGGGGCGTCTGGGGCCAACGTCCTGACTTTC.

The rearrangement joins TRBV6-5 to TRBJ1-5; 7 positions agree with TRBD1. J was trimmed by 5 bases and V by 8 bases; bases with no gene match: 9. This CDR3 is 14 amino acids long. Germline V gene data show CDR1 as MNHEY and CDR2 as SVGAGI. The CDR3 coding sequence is TGTGCCAGCGCTCTTGGACAGGTAGATCAGCCCCAGCATTTT. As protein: CASALGQVDQPQHF.

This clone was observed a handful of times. This CDR3 reads CASSPSGRGNNEQFF. The CDR3 region has the DNA TGTGCCAGCAGCCCCAGCGGGAGGGGTAACAATGAGCAGTTCTTC. The chain carries TRBV13 and TRBJ2-1; 10 bases are shared with TRBD2. With 5 bases clipped from V and 5 bases from J, the junction kept 6 bases outside the gene matches. CDR3 length equals 15 residues. Germline CDR1 is PRHDT and CDR2 is FYEKMQ (reference sequence).

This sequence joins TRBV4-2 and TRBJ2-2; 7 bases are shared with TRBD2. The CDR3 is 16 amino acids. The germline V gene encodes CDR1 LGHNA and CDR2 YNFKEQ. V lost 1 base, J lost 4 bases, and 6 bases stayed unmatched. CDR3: CASSQGFRGSTGELFF. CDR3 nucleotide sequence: TGTGCCAGCAGCCAAGGTTTCCGCGGGAGCACCGGGGAGCTGTTTTTT.

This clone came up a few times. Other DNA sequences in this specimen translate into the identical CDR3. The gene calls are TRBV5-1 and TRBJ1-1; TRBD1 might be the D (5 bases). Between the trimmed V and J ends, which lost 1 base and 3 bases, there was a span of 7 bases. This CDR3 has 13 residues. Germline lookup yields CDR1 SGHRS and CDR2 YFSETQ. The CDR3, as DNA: TGCGCCAGCAGCTTGCAGGGCGACACTGAAGCTTTCTTT. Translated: CASSLQGDTEAFF.

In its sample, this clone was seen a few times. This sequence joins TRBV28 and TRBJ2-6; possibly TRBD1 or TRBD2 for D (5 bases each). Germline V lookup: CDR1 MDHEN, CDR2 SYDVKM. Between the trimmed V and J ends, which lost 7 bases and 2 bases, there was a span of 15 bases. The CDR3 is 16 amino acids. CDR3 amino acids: CASMGVGVAGANVLTF. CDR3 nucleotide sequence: TGTGCCAGCATGGGGGTCGGGGTCGCTGGGGCCAACGTCCTGACTTTC.

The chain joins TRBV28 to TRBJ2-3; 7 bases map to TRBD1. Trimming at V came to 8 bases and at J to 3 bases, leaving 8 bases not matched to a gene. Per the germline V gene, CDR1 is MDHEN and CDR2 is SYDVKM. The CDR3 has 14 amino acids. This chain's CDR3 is CASDEGQDTDTQYF. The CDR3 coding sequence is TGTGCCAGCGACGAAGGACAGGATACAGATACGCAGTATTTT.

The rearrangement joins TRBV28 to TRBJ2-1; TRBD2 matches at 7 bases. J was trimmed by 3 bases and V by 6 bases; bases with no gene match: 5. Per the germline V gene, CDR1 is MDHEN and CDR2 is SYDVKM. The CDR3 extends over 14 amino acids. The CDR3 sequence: CASSGLVLYNEQFF. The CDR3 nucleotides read TGTGCCAGCAGCGGACTAGTACTCTACAATGAGCAGTTCTTC.

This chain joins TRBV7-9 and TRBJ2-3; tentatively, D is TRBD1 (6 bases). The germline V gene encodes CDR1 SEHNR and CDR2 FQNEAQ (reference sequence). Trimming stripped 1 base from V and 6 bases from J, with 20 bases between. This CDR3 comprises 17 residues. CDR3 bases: TGTGCCAGCAGCTTAGTTTTTGAGACACAGGGCGAGGATACGCAGTATTTT. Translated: CASSLVFETQGEDTQYF.

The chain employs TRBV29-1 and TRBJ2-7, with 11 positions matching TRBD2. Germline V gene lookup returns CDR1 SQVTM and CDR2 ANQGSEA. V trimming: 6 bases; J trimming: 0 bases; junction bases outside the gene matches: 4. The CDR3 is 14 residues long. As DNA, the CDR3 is TGCAGCGTAATGACTAGCGGGAACTCCTACGAGCAGTACTTC. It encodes CSVMTSGNSYEQYF.

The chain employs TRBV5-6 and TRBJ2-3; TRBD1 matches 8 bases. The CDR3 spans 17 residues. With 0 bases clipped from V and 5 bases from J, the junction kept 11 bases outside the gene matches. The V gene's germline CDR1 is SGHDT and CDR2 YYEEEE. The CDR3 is CASSLGFMAGGKDTQYF. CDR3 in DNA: TGTGCCAGCAGCTTGGGGTTTATGGCAGGGGGCAAAGATACGCAGTATTTT.

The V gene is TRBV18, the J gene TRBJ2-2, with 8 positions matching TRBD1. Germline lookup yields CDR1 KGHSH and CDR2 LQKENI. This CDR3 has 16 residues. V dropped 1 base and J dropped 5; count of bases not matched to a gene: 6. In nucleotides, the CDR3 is TGTGCCAGCTCACCACGGGGACAGGTCCCTACCGGGGAGCTGTTTTTT. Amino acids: CASSPRGQVPTGELFF.

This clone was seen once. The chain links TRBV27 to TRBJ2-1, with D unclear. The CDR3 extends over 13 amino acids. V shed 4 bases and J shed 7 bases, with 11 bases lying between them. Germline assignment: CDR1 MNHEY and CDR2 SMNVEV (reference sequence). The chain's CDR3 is CASSYTGVNEQFF. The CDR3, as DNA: TGTGCCAGCAGTTATACCGGAGTGAATGAGCAGTTCTTC.

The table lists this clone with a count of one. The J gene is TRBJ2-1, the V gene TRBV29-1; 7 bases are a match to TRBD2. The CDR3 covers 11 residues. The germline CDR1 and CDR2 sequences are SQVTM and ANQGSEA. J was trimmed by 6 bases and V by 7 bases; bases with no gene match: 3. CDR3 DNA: TGCAGCGGGGAGGGCGGCAATGAGCAGTTCTTC. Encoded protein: CSGEGGNEQFF.

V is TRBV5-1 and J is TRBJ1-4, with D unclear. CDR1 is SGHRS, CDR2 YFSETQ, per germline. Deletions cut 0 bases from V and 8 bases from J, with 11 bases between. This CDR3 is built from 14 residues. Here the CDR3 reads CASSLGPGKEKLFF. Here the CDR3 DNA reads TGCGCCAGCAGCTTGGGGCCGGGGAAAGAAAAACTGTTTTTT.